These 15 T cell receptor beta chains came from one sample sequenced in a study of blood T cell repertoires in COVID-19. Method: immunoSEQ multiplex PCR; TCRdb's copy keeps in-frame clones and lacks some. This table holds some 55,000 clones, 65% to 85% found once. The sequencing sample was made of peripheral blood. The receptors were gathered from a man in his sixties or seventies with active or convalescent COVID-19.

This clone was seen just once. The chain combines TRBV6-5 with TRBJ1-1; D is ambiguous. V was shortened by 9 bases and J by 3 bases, with 14 bases between the two germline ends. The CDR3 runs 13 residues. CDR1 is MNHEY, CDR2 SVGAGI, per germline. CDR3 bases: TGTGCCAGTCGTCGCGGAAAGGACACTGAAGCTTTCTTT. This encodes CASRRGKDTEAFF.

V gene TRBV5-1 combines with J gene TRBJ2-1; TRBD2 matches at 8 bases. Germline V lookup: CDR1 SGHRS, CDR2 YFSETQ. V shed 9 bases, J shed 0 bases, and the junction held 8 bases outside the gene matches. This CDR3 has 15 residues. Here the CDR3 reads CATSGGGSSYNEQFF. The DNA of the CDR3 is TGCGCCACCTCAGGCGGGGGGAGCTCCTACAATGAGCAGTTCTTC.

The chain joins TRBV28 to TRBJ1-2; a weak D match, TRBD1 (6 bases). This CDR3 region has 13 residues. Germline values: CDR1 MDHEN, CDR2 SYDVKM. Trimming took off 3 bases at V and 3 bases at J, with 8 bases between the two ends. The CDR3: CASSLGADYGYTF. The CDR3 bases are TGTGCCAGCAGTTTGGGGGCGGACTATGGCTACACCTTC.

This clone was recorded only once. The chain couples TRBV24-1 to TRBJ1-2; the D gene is possibly TRBD1 (5 bases). The CDR3 runs to 15 residues. CDR1 is KGHDR, CDR2 SFDVKD, per germline. V lost 4 bases and J 8 bases, leaving 19 bases between the germline ends. Written as DNA, the CDR3 is TGTGCCACCAGTGACCCCTCGATGGGGCGCCGGGGCTACACCTTC. Translated: CATSDPSMGRRGYTF.

The chain carries TRBV5-1 and TRBJ1-1; 8 bases match TRBD1. Trimming took 2 bases from V and 0 from J; bases not matched to a gene: 3. Germline-derived CDR1 and CDR2 are SGHRS and YFSETQ. The CDR3 has 15 residues. The CDR3 sequence is CASSFLQGVNTEAFF. The CDR3 DNA sequence: TGCGCCAGCAGCTTCCTACAGGGGGTGAACACTGAAGCTTTCTTT.

V and J are TRBV2 and TRBJ2-7; TRBD1 agrees at 8 bases. CDR3 length: 14 residues. The germline V gene encodes CDR1 SNHLY and CDR2 FYNNEI. V trimming: 7 bases; J trimming: 4 bases; junction bases outside the gene matches: 9. This chain's CDR3 is CASKGTGGAYEQYF. The DNA for the CDR3 is TGTGCCAGCAAAGGTACAGGGGGAGCTTACGAGCAGTACTTC.

The chain recombines TRBV28 with TRBJ1-2, with 10 bases identical to TRBD1. The CDR3 is 13 residues long. The junction had 7 bases not matched to a gene; V was cut back by 7 bases and J by 8 bases. The germline V gene has CDR1 MDHEN and CDR2 SYDVKM. The DNA of the CDR3 is TGTGCCAGCAATACGGGACAGGGGATCGGCTACACCTTC. It codes for CASNTGQGIGYTF.

The chain uses TRBV11-2 and TRBJ2-7; maybe TRBD2 (6 bases). This CDR3 comprises 15 residues. Trimming stripped 5 bases from V and 0 bases from J, with 14 bases between. The germline V gene has CDR1 SGHAT and CDR2 FQNNGV. CDR3 nucleotide sequence: TGTGCCAGCAGCAACCGGGACTCTCACTCCTACGAGCAGTACTTC. This codes for CASSNRDSHSYEQYF.

The rearrangement uses TRBV19 and TRBJ2-2, with 14 bases fitting TRBD2. Per germline, CDR1 LNHDA and CDR2 SQIVND (reference sequence). CDR3 length: 16 residues. Germline trimming cut 4 bases from V and 5 bases from J; bases unmatched to any gene: 3. For the CDR3, the DNA is TGTGCCAGTAGTAAGAGACTAGCGGGAGGGACCGGGGAGCTGTTTTTT. Translating it yields CASSKRLAGGTGELFF.

The V and J genes are TRBV27 and TRBJ2-2; possibly TRBD2 for D (5 bases). The CDR3 sequence is 13 residues long. The V gene's germline CDR1 is MNHEY and CDR2 SMNVEV (reference sequence). The V gene lost 5 bases and the J gene lost 7 bases, with 11 bases spanning the gap. The CDR3 nucleotides read TGTGCCAGCAGTCCGTCCCGGGGCGGGGAGCTGTTTTTT. It is translated as CASSPSRGGELFF.

The chain couples TRBV6-5 to TRBJ1-1; D is ambiguous. CDR1 and CDR2 (germline): MNHEY, SVGAGI. This CDR3 has 12 residues. Trimming stripped 7 bases from V and 5 bases from J, with 11 bases between. As DNA, the CDR3 is TGTGCCAGCAAGGGTCGGGGAACTGAAGCTTTCTTT. Translating it yields CASKGRGTEAFF.

CDR3 in DNA: TGTGCCAGTAGTATAGATCTTGGCACCACAGATACGCAGTATTTT. Translation gives CASSIDLGTTDTQYF. V is TRBV19 and J is TRBJ2-3; no definite D call. There are 15 residues in the CDR3. Germline CDR1 reads LNHDA; CDR2 reads SQIVND (reference sequence). The V end lost 0 bases, the J end lost 2 bases, and 9 bases lay between the germline ends.

V and J are TRBV5-1 and TRBJ2-6, with 7 bases fitting TRBD1. CDR1 is SGHRS, CDR2 YFSETQ, per germline. There are 16 residues in the CDR3. Trimming at V came to 2 bases and at J to 0 bases, leaving 2 bases not matched to a gene. CDR3 in amino acids: CASSLPGGSGANVLTF. The CDR3 nucleotides read TGCGCCAGCAGCTTACCAGGGGGCTCTGGGGCCAACGTCCTGACTTTC.

The chain couples TRBV7-2 to TRBJ1-2; 8 positions agree with TRBD1. The CDR3 has 14 residues. The trim removed 4 bases at V and 2 bases at J, leaving 3 bases unmatched. The germline V gene encodes CDR1 SGHTA and CDR2 FQGNSA. The CDR3 DNA follows: TGTGCCAGCAGCTCTTGGACAGGGAACTATGGCTACACCTTC. Translation gives CASSSWTGNYGYTF.

The V gene is TRBV27, the J gene TRBJ2-5; tentative D call: TRBD1 (5 bases). Trimming left V 6 bases short and J 2 bases short, with 16 bases between. Germline-derived CDR1 and CDR2 are MNHEY and SMNVEV (reference sequence). This CDR3 is built from 15 residues. This chain's CDR3 is CASSLQRGKQETQYF. CDR3 nucleotides: TGTGCCAGCAGCTTACAAAGGGGCAAGCAAGAGACCCAGTACTTC.